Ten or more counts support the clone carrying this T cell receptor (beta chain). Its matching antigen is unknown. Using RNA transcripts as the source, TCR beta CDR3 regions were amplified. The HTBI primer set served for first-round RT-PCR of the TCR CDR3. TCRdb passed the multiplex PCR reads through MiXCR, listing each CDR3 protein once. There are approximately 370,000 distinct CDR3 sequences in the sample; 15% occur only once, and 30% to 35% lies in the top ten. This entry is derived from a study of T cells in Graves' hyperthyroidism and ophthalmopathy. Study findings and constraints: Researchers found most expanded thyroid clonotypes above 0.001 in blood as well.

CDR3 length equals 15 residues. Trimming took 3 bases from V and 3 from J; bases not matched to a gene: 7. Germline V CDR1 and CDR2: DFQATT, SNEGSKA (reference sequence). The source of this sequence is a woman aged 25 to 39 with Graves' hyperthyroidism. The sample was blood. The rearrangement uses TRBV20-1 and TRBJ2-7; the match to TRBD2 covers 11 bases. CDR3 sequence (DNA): TGCAGTGCTAGTAGCCTAGCGGGAGGTATCTACGAGCAGTACTTC. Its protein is CSASSLAGGIYEQYF.